These T cell receptor beta chains were read from a single sample in a study of blood T cell repertoires in COVID-19. Sequencing used immunoSEQ multiplex PCR; TCRdb keeps in-frame clones, though not all of them. This sample has 200,000 to 250,000 clones, with roughly 85% found just once. The sample comprised PBMCs or T cells enriched from blood (not recorded which). The origin of the receptors is a woman in her forties or fifties who had been exposed to COVID-19. Both conserved end residues are part of each CDR3. Fields, in order: J gene, V gene, clone size, CDR3 protein. Clone size appears in some rows only: once, few, many, or a class for an expanded clone.

J: TRBJ1-3; V: TRBV28; size: -; CDR3: CASSLGGAGNTIYF
J: TRBJ2-1; V: TRBV10-2; size: -; CDR3: CASRGGPNEQFF
J: TRBJ2-5; V: TRBV11-2; size: once; CDR3: CASSSSGSGTQYF
J: TRBJ2-3; V: TRBV7-9; size: -; CDR3: CASRQGTDTQYF
J: TRBJ1-1; V: TRBV5-1; size: few; CDR3: CASSLSGDWVTEAFF
J: TRBJ1-1; V: TRBV27; size: -; CDR3: CASSHRGQNTEAFF
J: TRBJ1-1; V: TRBV29-1; size: -; CDR3: CSVEGRNRERANTEAFF
J: TRBJ1-2; V: TRBV3-1/TRBV3-2; size: -; CDR3: CASSRDRGDYGYTF
J: TRBJ1-2; V: TRBV2; size: once; CDR3: CASSRQAGAFYGYTF
J: TRBJ1-6; V: TRBV27; size: -; CDR3: CASSSYLSSYNSPLHF
J: TRBJ1-5; V: TRBV27; size: -; CDR3: CASSAAGTGNQPQHF
J: TRBJ2-1; V: TRBV3-1/TRBV3-2; size: -; CDR3: CASSQDRGDEQFF
J: TRBJ1-2; V: TRBV18; size: -; CDR3: CASSSNGRLLNYGYTF
J: TRBJ1-2; V: TRBV19; size: few; CDR3: CASSLNGAGGYGYTF
J: TRBJ2-5; V: TRBV7-9; size: -; CDR3: CASSLLAGGSRYF
J: TRBJ2-1; V: TRBV30; size: -; CDR3: CAWTGGGEQFF
J: TRBJ1-4; V: TRBV30; size: once; CDR3: CAWKGSGTNEKLFF
J: TRBJ1-5; V: TRBV18; size: -; CDR3: CASSLKENQPQHF
J: TRBJ1-5; V: TRBV7-2; size: -; CDR3: CASSPGLGNQPQHF
J: TRBJ2-3; V: TRBV9; size: -; CDR3: CASSVATQRGGQSRAPDTQYF
J: TRBJ1-3; V: TRBV5-1; size: -; CDR3: CASSTTGGNGGNTIYF
J: TRBJ2-5; V: TRBV11-2; size: -; CDR3: CASTLVGREETQYF
J: TRBJ2-4; V: TRBV11-2; size: -; CDR3: CASSLDRPNIQYF
J: TRBJ2-1; V: TRBV5-6; size: once; CDR3: CASSLVLGAANEQFF
J: TRBJ1-4; V: TRBV4-3; size: -; CDR3: CASSHPGGGNDEKLFF
J: TRBJ1-1; V: TRBV5-1; size: -; CDR3: CASTSGGGISEAFF
J: TRBJ2-2; V: TRBV9; size: -; CDR3: CASSVRGPGTGELFF
J: TRBJ1-2; V: TRBV18; size: -; CDR3: CASSPTEIEYGYTF
J: TRBJ1-3; V: TRBV2; size: -; CDR3: CASEGRAGNTIYF